The next 13 T cell receptor beta chains were all read from a single sample in a study of tumor-infiltrating lymphocytes in primary liver carcinoma. With approximately 470 ng total RNA as template and a constant-region primer, TCR beta cDNA was made. Construction of TCR beta libraries relied on three successive nested multiplex PCR rounds employing slightly modified ARM-PCR. Primers for the first two PCR rounds were TRBV1-TRBV30 forward primers and a C-beta reverse primer (about 9 cycles per round). TCRdb re-analysed the multiplex PCR reads in MiXCR, keeping a single row per CDR3 protein. Of approximately 320,000 distinct CDR3 sequences in the sample, more than 55% were seen once. The study extracted blood RNA from unsorted whole blood and also extracted germline DNA. The sequenced sample consisted of peripheral blood. The receptors here all came from a woman aged 25 to 39 with primary liver carcinoma and hepatitis B virus infection.

Comments on this clonotype: Its ends do not fully match the called genes, so a read error is possible. The V and J genes are TRBV11-3 and TRBJ2-3, with D hard to call. The germline CDR1 and CDR2 sequences are SGHNT and YENEEA. CDR3 length equals 14 residues. The CDR3 DNA is TGTGTCAGCATCTTATCCGGACGCACTGATACGCAGTATTTT. It encodes CVSILSGRTDTQYF.

Of note for this clonotype: The missing conserved phenylalanine or tryptophan at the end of this CDR3 makes a read error likely. The rearrangement links TRBV11-2 to TRBJ2-3; D not resolved. The germline gives CDR1 SGHAT, CDR2 FQNNGV. V dropped 1 base and J dropped 4 bases, with 12 bases sitting between them. The CDR3 is 15 amino acids. The CDR3 DNA reads as TGTGCCAGCAGCTTAGTCCTCCTAGGTCCAGATACGCAGTATCTT. Translated, it gives CASSLVLLGPDTQYL.

With regard to this clonotype: This may be a read error, as it is one base from a much larger clone. V usage is TRBV4-1 and J usage is TRBJ2-7; 9 bases line up with TRBD2. The CDR3 covers 17 residues. From germline, CDR1 is MGHRA and CDR2 YSYEKL. The V and J ends lost 6 bases and 7 bases, in that order; junction bases with no gene match: 19. The DNA of the CDR3 is TGCGCCAGCAGGGTATGGGCTAGCGGGACCAGGTCTGGAGAGCAGTACTTC. Amino acids: CASRVWASGTRSGEQYF.

This clonotype was detected only a few times. The chain couples TRBV5-4 to TRBJ2-5; TRBD1 matches 7 bases. CDR3 length: 14 residues. The V gene's germline CDR1 is SGHNT and CDR2 YYREEE (reference sequence). Trimming took 1 base from V and 5 from J; bases not matched to a gene: 5. CDR3 sequence reads: CASSLRQGEETQYF. The CDR3, as DNA: TGTGCCAGCAGCTTGAGACAGGGTGAGGAGACCCAGTACTTC.

Comment on this clonotype: A junction boundary mismatches the germline segment, possibly from a read error. This sequence joins TRBV13 and TRBJ2-1; unclear D gene. The V gene's germline CDR1 is PRHDT and CDR2 FYEKMQ (reference sequence). The CDR3 contains 13 residues. DNA of the CDR3: TGTGCCAGCAGCTTATACTCCTACAATAAGCAGTTCTTC. It is translated as CASSLYSYNKQFF. Full variable domain (remainder filled in from reference TRBV13 and TRBJ2-1): AAGVIQSPRHLIKEKRETATLKCYPIPRHDTVYWYQQGPGQDPQFLISFYEKMQSDKGSIPDRFSAQQFSDYHSELNMSSLELGDSALYFCASSLYSYNKQFFGPGTRLTVL.

This clonotype was counted only a few times. This chain links TRBV13 with TRBJ1-6; TRBD1 is a possible D gene (6 bases). Trimming left V 4 bases short and J 6 bases short, with 13 bases between. Germline CDR1 PRHDT, CDR2 FYEKMQ (reference sequence). The length of the CDR3 is 15 residues. The DNA of the CDR3 is TGTGCCAGCAGCTCCCTAGGAGGGGGTAATTCACCCCTCCACTTT. It yields the protein CASSSLGGGNSPLHF.

CDR3 region: CASKSQNINYGYTF. The DNA of the CDR3 is TGTGCCAGTAAGTCACAGAATATTAACTATGGCTACACCTTC. The V call is TRBV19, the J call TRBJ1-2; no clear D. Trimming stripped 7 bases from V and 1 base from J, with 13 bases between. Germline V gene data show CDR1 as LNHDA and CDR2 as SQIVND (reference sequence). The CDR3 length is 14 residues.

This clonotype appeared a few times. This sequence joins TRBV2 and TRBJ2-1; 9 nucleotides line up with TRBD1. CDR1 is SNHLY and CDR2 is FYNNEI in the germline V gene. The CDR3 has 14 amino acids. Losses at the gene ends were 6 bases for V and 6 bases for J; bases not matched to a gene: 6. CDR3 bases: TGTGCCAGCAGCGGTGGGACAGGGAGCAATGAGCAGTTCTTC. Residues: CASSGGTGSNEQFF.

In this sample, this clonotype turned up many times. The chain carries TRBV6-5 and TRBJ1-5, with D unresolved. The CDR3 is 13 residues long. V was trimmed by 0 bases and J by 4 bases, leaving 4 bases between them. Germline assignment: CDR1 MNHEY and CDR2 SVGAGI. The CDR3 is CASSYSWNQPQHF. The CDR3 bases are TGTGCCAGCAGTTACTCATGGAATCAGCCCCAGCATTTT.

Concerning this clonotype: An end of the junction does not agree with germline; a read error may underlie this. The rearrangement uses TRBV6-2 or TRBV6-3 and TRBJ2-3; D is ambiguous. The CDR3 length is 15 residues. The germline V gene encodes CDR1 MNHEY and CDR2 SVGEGT. The CDR3 nucleotides read TGTGCCAGCAATTACGTGCGGACCACCGCGGATACGCAGTATTTT. It translates to CASNYVRTTADTQYF.

On this clonotype: A much larger clone sits a single nucleotide away, making a read error possible. This rearrangement joins TRBV6-6 to TRBJ1-4, with 8 bases that match TRBD1. V lost 6 bases, J lost 3 bases, and 12 bases stayed unmatched. The CDR3 has 17 residues. The germline V gene encodes CDR1 MNHNY and CDR2 SVGAGI (reference sequence). The CDR3 loop reads CASSLPQGATPNEKLFF. CDR3 nucleotides: TGTGCCAGCAGCCTCCCTCAGGGGGCGACGCCTAATGAAAAACTGTTTTTT.

This chain connects TRBV6-6 to TRBJ1-2, with TRBD1 matching over 7 bases. CDR3 length: 15 residues. V lost 5 bases to trimming and J lost 8 bases; unmatched junction nucleotides: 14. CDR1 is MNHNY, CDR2 SVGAGI, per germline (reference sequence). CDR3: CASSRQGVGGLGYTF. The CDR3 DNA reads as TGTGCCAGCAGTCGTCAGGGGGTAGGGGGACTAGGCTACACCTTC.

This clonotype was counted between two and nine times. The DNA of the CDR3 is TGTGCCAGCAGTTCCGGGTCCCTCCTTCGCACAGATACGCAGTATTTT. Translation gives CASSSGSLLRTDTQYF. The chain couples TRBV6-2 or TRBV6-3 to TRBJ2-3; unclear D gene. The V end was cut by 4 bases, the J end by 1 base, with 15 bases between. The CDR3 sequence is 16 residues long. The germline CDR1 and CDR2 sequences are MNHEY and SVGEGT.